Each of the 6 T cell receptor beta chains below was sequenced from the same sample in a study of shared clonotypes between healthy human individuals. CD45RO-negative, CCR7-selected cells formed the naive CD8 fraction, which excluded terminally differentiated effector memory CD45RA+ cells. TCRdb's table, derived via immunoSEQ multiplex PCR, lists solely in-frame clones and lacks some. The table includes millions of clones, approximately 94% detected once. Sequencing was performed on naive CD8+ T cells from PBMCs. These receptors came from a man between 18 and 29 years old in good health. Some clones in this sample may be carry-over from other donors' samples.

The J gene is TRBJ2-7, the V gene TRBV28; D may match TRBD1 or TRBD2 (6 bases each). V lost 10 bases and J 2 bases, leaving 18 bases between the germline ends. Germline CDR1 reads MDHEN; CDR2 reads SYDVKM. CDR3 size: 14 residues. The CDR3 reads CAIRGHAAPYEQYF. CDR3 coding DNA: TGTGCCATACGGGGGCACGCGGCGCCCTACGAGCAGTACTTC.

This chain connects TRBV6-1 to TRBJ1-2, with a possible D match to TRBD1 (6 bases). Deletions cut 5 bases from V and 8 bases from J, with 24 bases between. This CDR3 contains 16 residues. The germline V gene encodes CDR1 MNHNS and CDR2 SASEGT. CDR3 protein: CASSKGGAAAMLGYTF. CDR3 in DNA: TGTGCCAGCAGTAAAGGGGGGGCGGCCGCAATGCTAGGCTACACCTTC.

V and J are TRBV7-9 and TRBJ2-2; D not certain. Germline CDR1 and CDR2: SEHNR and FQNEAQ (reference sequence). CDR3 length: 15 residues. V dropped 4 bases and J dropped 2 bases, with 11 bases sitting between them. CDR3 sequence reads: CASSSYDTNTGELFF. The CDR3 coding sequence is TGTGCCAGCAGCTCTTACGACACCAACACCGGGGAGCTGTTTTTT. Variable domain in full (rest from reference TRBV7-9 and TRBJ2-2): DTGVSQNPRHKITKRGQNVTFRCDPISEHNRLYWYRQTLGQGPEFLTYFQNEAQLEKSRLLSDRFSAERPKGSFSTLEIQRTEQGDSAMYLCASSSYDTNTGELFFGEGSRLTVL.

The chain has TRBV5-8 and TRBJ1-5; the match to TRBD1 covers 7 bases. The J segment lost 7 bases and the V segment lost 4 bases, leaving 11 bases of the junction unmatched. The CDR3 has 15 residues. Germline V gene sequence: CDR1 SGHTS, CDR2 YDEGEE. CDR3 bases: TGTGCCAGCAGCGCATACAGGGGAGGTAGACAGCCCCAGCATTTT. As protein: CASSAYRGGRQPQHF. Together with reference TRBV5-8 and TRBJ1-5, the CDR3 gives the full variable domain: EAGVTQSPTHLIKTRGQQATLRCSPISGHTSVYWYQQALGLGLQFLLWYDEGEERNRGNFPPRFSGRQFPNYSSELNVNALELEDSALYLCASSAYRGGRQPQHFGDGTRLSIL.

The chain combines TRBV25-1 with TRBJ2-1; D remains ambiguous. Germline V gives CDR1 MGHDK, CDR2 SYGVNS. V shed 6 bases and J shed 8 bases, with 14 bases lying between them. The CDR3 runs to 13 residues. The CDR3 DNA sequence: TGTGCCAGCAGCCCGCCCCTCTTAGATGAGCAGTTCTTC. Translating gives CASSPPLLDEQFF.

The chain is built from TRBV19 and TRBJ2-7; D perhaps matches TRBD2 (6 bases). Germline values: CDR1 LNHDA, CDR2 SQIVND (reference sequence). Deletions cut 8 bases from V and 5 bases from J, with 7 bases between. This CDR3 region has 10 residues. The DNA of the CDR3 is TGTGCCAGTGGAGGGGACGAGCAGTACTTC. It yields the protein CASGGDEQYF.